The 4 T cell receptor beta chains listed next were all sequenced from one sample in a study of T cells in Graves' hyperthyroidism and ophthalmopathy. Amplification targeted TCR beta CDR3 regions from RNA transcripts. The primer set for the first-round RT-PCR of the TCR CDR3 was HTBI. TCRdb reanalysed the multiplex PCR reads using MiXCR and keeps one entry per CDR3 protein. The profile covers 360,000 or so distinct CDR3 sequences, with 15% to 20% appearing a single time and around 16% taken by the ten largest. What was sequenced was blood. The receptors originated from a woman between 35 and 50 years old with Graves' ophthalmopathy.

V and J are TRBV29-1 and TRBJ1-2; TRBD1 aligns across 8 bases. This CDR3 has 13 residues. V lost 5 bases and J lost 3; bases outside the gene matches: 5. In germline, CDR1 is SQVTM, CDR2 ANQGSEA. The CDR3 bases are TGCAGCGTTCGACAGGGGACGGACTATGGCTACACCTTC. This translates into CSVRQGTDYGYTF.

This clonotype was seen at least ten times. The rearrangement uses TRBV6-5 and TRBJ1-3; D is undetermined. Trimming pared 0 bases from V and 0 bases from J, leaving 12 bases between. The length of the CDR3 is 17 residues. Germline CDR1 reads MNHEY; CDR2 reads SVGAGI. Here the CDR3 DNA reads TGTGCCAGCAGTTACTCCCCTCCCACGGGCTCTGGAAACACCATATATTTT. Translating gives CASSYSPPTGSGNTIYF.

The chain employs TRBV6-5 and TRBJ1-2; 7 bases are a match to TRBD1. Germline trimming cut 3 bases from V and 10 bases from J; bases unmatched to any gene: 8. Germline assignment: CDR1 MNHEY and CDR2 SVGAGI. CDR3 size: 13 residues. CDR3 protein: CASSYSGTGDYTF. The CDR3 DNA sequence: TGTGCCAGCAGTTATTCGGGAACAGGGGACTACACCTTC.

This clonotype has at least ten counts. The chain combines TRBV12-3 or TRBV12-4 with TRBJ1-5; 8 bases are a match to TRBD1. This CDR3 is built from 16 residues. The V gene end was trimmed by 5 bases and the J gene end by 6 bases; junction bases not matched to a gene: 12. The CDR3 reads CASSGSVGRGRQPQHF. The DNA of the CDR3 is TGTGCCAGCAGTGGGTCGGTGGGCAGGGGGCGTCAGCCCCAGCATTTT.